This is a list of T cell receptor beta chains from one sample in a study of T cells in localized non-small cell lung cancer. Repertoires were generated with immunoSEQ multiplex PCR, while TCRdb's copy carries only in-frame clones and drops some. The table has almost 30,000 clones, more than 75% seen once. The sequencing used peripheral blood, collected before any cancer treatment. These receptors came from a female donor aged 60 or older with stage III squamous cell lung carcinoma. CDR3s include the opening cysteine and the closing phenylalanine or tryptophan. D genes are given only for firm matches. Clone sizes are given selectively: once, few, many, or a class where the clone is expanded.

TRBV2	NA	TRBJ1-1	once	TGTGCCAGTCAACTGAACACTGAAGCTTTCTTT	CASQLNTEAFF
TRBV28	NA	TRBJ2-3	NA	TGTGCCAGCAGTTTAGGGGTAGCGGCCCAGAGCACAGATACGCAGTATTTT	CASSLGVAAQSTDTQYF
TRBV5-1	NA	TRBJ2-5	NA	TGCGCCAGCAGCTTGGGCGCGGGAGAGACCCAGTACTTC	CASSLGAGETQYF
TRBV28	NA	TRBJ1-2	once	TGTGCCAGCAGTTTTGGGGGCGGCTATGGCTACACCTTC	CASSFGGGYGYTF
TRBV6-5	TRBD2	TRBJ2-3	NA	TGTGCCAGCAGTTACACTAGCGGGGGGAGGAATACGCAGTATTTT	CASSYTSGGRNTQYF
TRBV19	TRBD2	TRBJ2-4	NA	TGTGCCAGTAGGGATCTAGCGGGAACATTAGCCAAAAACATTCAGTACTTC	CASRDLAGTLAKNIQYF
TRBV25-1	NA	TRBJ1-4	NA	TGTGCCAGCAGTGAATCGGGGGGCGCGCTTGATGAAAAACTGTTTTTT	CASSESGGALDEKLFF
TRBV5-4	TRBD2	TRBJ2-1	NA	TGTGCCAGCAGCTTCAGCGGGGGCAATGAGCAGTTCTTC	CASSFSGGNEQFF
TRBV7-2	TRBD1	TRBJ2-7	NA	TGTGCCAGCAGCCTATGGGGCCCCGGGACAGGGTACGACGAGCAGTACTTC	CASSLWGPGTGYDEQYF
TRBV7-2	TRBD1	TRBJ2-3	NA	TGTGCCAGCAGCCGCCCCTTCAGGGGGCGAATGACAGATACGCAGTATTTT	CASSRPFRGRMTDTQYF
TRBV29-1	NA	TRBJ2-2	NA	TGCAGCGTTGACAGGGACAACACCGGGGAGCTGTTTTTT	CSVDRDNTGELFF
TRBV4-3	TRBD1	TRBJ1-2	NA	TGCGCCAGCAGCCAAGAATACCAGGGGGCCTCAGCTAACTATGGCTACACCTTC	CASSQEYQGASANYGYTF
TRBV28	NA	TRBJ1-2	NA	TGTGCCAGCAGTTTATTATTTGGGGACATGCACTATGGCTACACCTTC	CASSLLFGDMHYGYTF